This T cell receptor (beta chain) derives from a study of shared clonotypes between healthy human individuals. Overall study findings and caveats: Naive subsets typically showed greater estimated richness than memory subsets.

CDR1 is SGDLS, CDR2 YYNGEE, per germline. Trimming at V came to 4 bases and at J to 2 bases, leaving 15 bases not matched to a gene. CDR3 length: 19 residues. Naive CD8 isolation took CD45RO-negative cells positively selected for CCR7 and excluded terminally differentiated effector memory CD45RA+ cells. Of note for this clone: Its antigen remains unidentified.

TCRdb keeps only in-frame clones here, not all; method: immunoSEQ multiplex PCR. In the table there are approximately 2,200,000 clones, about 92% of which are singletons. The chain combines TRBV9 with TRBJ2-1; 10 bases are a match to TRBD2. The sequencing input was naive CD8+ T cells from PBMCs. The receptor was derived from a young man in good health. Some clones in this sample may be carry-over from other donors' samples. CDR3 DNA sequence: TGTGCCAGCAGCCTCGAAGGGTTAGCGGGAGGTGGCCCCTACAATGAGCAGTTCTTC. It codes for CASSLEGLAGGGPYNEQFF. The variable domain in full, with the rest retrieved from reference TRBV9 and TRBJ2-1, is DSGVTQTPKHLITATGQRVTLRCSPRSGDLSVYWYQQSLDQGLQFLIQYYNGEERAKGNILERFSAQQFPDLHSELNLSSLELGDSALYFCASSLEGLAGGGPYNEQFFGPGTRLTVL.